This paragraph reports one T cell receptor (beta chain). The CDR3 is 12 residues long. Germline CDR1 and CDR2: SGHVS and FNYEAQ. V dropped 5 bases and J dropped 3; count of bases not matched to a gene: 1. The PCR used 60 Vbeta and 13 Jbeta primers. Only in-frame clones appear in the TCRdb table, and some are missing; sequencing was by immunoSEQ multiplex PCR. The sample contains tens of thousands of clones, 44% of which appear only once. This sample is drawn from a study of cytomegalovirus exposure and HLA in healthy donors. V usage is TRBV7-6 and J usage is TRBJ2-7; TRBD1 aligns across 7 bases. The sequenced material came from PBMCs. The receptor comes from a woman between 45 and 65 years old in good health and CMV-seronegative. This CDR3 is CASSPGGYEQYF. CDR3 DNA sequence: TGTGCCAGCAGCCCAGGGGGCTACGAGCAGTACTTC.